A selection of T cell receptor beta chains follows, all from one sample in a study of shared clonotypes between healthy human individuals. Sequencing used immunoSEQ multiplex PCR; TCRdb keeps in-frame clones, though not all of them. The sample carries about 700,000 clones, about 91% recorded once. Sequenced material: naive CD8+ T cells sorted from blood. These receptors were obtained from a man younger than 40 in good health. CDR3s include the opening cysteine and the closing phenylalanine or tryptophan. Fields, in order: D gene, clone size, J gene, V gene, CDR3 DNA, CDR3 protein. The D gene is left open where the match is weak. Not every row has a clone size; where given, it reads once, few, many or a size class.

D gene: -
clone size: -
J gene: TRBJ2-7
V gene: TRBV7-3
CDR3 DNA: TGTGCCAGCAGCTTAAATGGCCTGGCCTACGAGCAGTACTTC
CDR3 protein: CASSLNGLAYEQYF

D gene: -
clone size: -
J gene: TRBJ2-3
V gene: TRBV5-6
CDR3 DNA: TGTGCCAGCAGCTTGGTGGCAGTCGGCAGGGATACGCAGTATTTT
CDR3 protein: CASSLVAVGRDTQYF

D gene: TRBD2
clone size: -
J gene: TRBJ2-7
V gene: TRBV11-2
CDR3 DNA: TGTGCCAGCAGCCTGGGGACTAGCGGTTATTCCTACGAGCAGTACTTC
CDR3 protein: CASSLGTSGYSYEQYF

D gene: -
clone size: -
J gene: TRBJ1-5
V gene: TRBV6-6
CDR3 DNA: TGTGCCAGCAGTTACTCTGGGTGGAATCAGCCCCAGCATTTT
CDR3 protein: CASSYSGWNQPQHF

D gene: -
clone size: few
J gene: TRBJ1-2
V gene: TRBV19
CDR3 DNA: TGTGCCAGCTCAGGGACATACGGCTACACCTTC
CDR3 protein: CASSGTYGYTF

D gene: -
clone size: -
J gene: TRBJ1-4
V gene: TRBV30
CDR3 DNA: TGTGCCTGGAGTGTACTTGGGGATACGAATGAAAAACTGTTTTTT
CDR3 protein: CAWSVLGDTNEKLFF

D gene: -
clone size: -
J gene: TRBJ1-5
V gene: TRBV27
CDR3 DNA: TGTGCCAGCAGACCTGAGGCGGGACACGGGTGTAATCAGCCCCAGCATTTT
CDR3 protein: CASRPEAGHGCNQPQHF

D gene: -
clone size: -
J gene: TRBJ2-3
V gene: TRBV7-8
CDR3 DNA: TGTGCCAGCAGCTTAGTCGAGACATTCAGCACAGATACGCAGTATTTT
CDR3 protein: CASSLVETFSTDTQYF

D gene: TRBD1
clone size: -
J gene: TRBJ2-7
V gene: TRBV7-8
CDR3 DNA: TGTGCCAGCAGCAAACCGCGACAGGGTACCTACGAGCAGTACTTC
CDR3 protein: CASSKPRQGTYEQYF

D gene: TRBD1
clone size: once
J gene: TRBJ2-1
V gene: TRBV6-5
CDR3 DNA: TGTGCCAGCAGTTACCGGACAGGGGCGTACAATGAGCAGTTCTTC
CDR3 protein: CASSYRTGAYNEQFF

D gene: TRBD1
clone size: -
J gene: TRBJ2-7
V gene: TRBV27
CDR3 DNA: TGTGCCAGCAGTCCGCTACAGGGGCCTAACGCCTACGAGCAGTACTTC
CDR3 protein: CASSPLQGPNAYEQYF

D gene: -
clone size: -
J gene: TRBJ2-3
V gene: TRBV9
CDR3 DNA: TGTGCCAGCAGCGGAGAGGAGGGGTCAGATACGCAGTATTTT
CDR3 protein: CASSGEEGSDTQYF

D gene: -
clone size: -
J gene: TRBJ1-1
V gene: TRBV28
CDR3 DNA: TGTGCCAGCAGTTCACCCTGGTCGAACACTGAAGCTTTCTTT
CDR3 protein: CASSSPWSNTEAFF

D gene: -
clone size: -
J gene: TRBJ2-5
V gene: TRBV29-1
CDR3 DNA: TGCAGCGTTGAATCCCGATTATTGGAGGTAGAGACCCAGTACTTC
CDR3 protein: CSVESRLLEVETQYF

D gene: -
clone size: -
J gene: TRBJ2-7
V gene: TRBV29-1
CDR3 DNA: TGCAGCGTTGCAGATTTCTACGAGCAGTACTTC
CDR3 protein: CSVADFYEQYF

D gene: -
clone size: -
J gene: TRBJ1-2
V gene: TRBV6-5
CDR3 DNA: TGTGCCAGCAGTAAGGGGGGGCGGGTTTCTGGCTACACCTTC
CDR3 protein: CASSKGGRVSGYTF

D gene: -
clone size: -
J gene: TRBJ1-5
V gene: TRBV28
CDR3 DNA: TGTGCCAGCAGTTTATGGGGAGACAGCAATCAGCCCCAGCATTTT
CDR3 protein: CASSLWGDSNQPQHF

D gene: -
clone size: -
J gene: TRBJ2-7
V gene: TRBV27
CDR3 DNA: TGTGCCAGCAGTTTATCGATTGGCGGCCCGGTCTCCTACGAGCAGTACTTC
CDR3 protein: CASSLSIGGPVSYEQYF

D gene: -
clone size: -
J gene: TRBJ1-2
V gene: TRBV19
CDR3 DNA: TGTGCCAGTAGTATCAGGGACGGCTATGGCTACACCTTC
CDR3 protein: CASSIRDGYGYTF

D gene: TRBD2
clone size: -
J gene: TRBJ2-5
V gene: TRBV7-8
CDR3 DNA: TGTGCCAGCAGCTTGACTAGCGGATTAGAAGAGACCCAGTACTTC
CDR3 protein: CASSLTSGLEETQYF

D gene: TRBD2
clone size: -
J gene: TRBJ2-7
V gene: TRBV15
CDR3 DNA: TGTGCCACCAGCAGGGGAACTAGCGAAGTCTACGAGCAGTACTTC
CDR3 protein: CATSRGTSEVYEQYF

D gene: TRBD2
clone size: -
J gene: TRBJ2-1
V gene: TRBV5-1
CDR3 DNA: TGCGCCAGCAGCTTCACCGGGACTAGGAATGAGCAGTTCTTC
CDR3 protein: CASSFTGTRNEQFF

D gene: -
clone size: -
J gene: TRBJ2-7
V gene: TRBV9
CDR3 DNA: TGTGCCAGCAGTTCAACCAGCTCCTACGAGCAGTACTTC
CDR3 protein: CASSSTSSYEQYF

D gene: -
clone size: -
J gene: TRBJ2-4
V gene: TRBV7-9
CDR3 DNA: TGTGCCAGCAGCTTAGTCGGAGAGAGAAACATTCAGTACTTC
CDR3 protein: CASSLVGERNIQYF

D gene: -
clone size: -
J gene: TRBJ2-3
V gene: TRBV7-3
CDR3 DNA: TGTGCCAGCAGCTTAAAGGAAAGTGAGGGCCTAGATACGCAGTATTTT
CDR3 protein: CASSLKESEGLDTQYF

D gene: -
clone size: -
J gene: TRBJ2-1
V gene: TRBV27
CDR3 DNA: TGTGCCAGCAGTTCGACTAGCAATGAGCAGTTCTTC
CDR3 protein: CASSSTSNEQFF

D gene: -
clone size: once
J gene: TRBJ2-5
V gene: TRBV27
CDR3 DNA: TGTGCCAGCAGTGGAGATGGGGGGCGGGAGACCCAGTACTTC
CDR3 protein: CASSGDGGRETQYF

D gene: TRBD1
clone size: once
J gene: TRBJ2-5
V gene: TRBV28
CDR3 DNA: TGTGCCAGCAGTCAGGGGGCCAGCCCCCTGGAGACCCAGTACTTC
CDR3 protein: CASSQGASPLETQYF

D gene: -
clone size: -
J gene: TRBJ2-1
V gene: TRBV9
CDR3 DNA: TGTGCCAGCAGCGTAGAGTTCTTC
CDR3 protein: CASSVEFF

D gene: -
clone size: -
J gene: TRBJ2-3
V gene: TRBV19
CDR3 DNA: TGTGCCAGTAGTACCACCCTCGGCGATACGCAGTATTTT
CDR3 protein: CASSTTLGDTQYF

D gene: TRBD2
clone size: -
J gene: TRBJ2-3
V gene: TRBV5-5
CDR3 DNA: TGTGCCAGCAGCTTTTTACTAGCGGGAAAAACAGATACGCAGTATTTT
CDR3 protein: CASSFLLAGKTDTQYF

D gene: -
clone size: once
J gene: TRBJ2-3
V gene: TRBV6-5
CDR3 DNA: TGTGCCAGCAGTTTCTTTAGCACAGATACGCAGTATTTT
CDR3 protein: CASSFFSTDTQYF

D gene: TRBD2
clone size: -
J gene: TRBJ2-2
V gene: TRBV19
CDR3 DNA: TGTGCCAGTAGTATATCCGAGCGGGAGACCACCGGGGAGCTGTTTTTT
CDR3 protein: CASSISERETTGELFF

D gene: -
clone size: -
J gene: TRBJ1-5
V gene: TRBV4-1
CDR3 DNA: TGCGCCAGCAGCCAAGAACAGTCGTATAGCAATCAGCCCCAGCATTTT
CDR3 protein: CASSQEQSYSNQPQHF

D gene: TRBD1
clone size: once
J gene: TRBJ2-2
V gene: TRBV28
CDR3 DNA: TGTGCCAGCAGAGACGGGACAGGGAGCAACACCGGGGAGCTGTTTTTT
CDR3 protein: CASRDGTGSNTGELFF

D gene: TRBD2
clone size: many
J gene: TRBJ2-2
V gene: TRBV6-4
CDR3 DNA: TGTGCCAGCAGTGAATCCCTAGCGGACCACACCGGGGAGCTGTTTTTT
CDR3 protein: CASSESLADHTGELFF

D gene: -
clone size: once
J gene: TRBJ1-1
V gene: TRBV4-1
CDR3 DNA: TGCGCCAGCAGCCAAGATCGGGGGTTCACTGAAGCTTTCTTT
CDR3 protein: CASSQDRGFTEAFF

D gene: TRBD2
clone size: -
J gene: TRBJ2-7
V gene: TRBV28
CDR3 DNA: TGTGCCAGCAGTTTTAGTCCTAGCGGAGTATACGAGCAGTACTTC
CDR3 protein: CASSFSPSGVYEQYF

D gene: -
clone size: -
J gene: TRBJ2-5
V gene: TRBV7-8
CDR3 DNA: TGTGCCAGCAGCCTATCGAATGGCGGGCGGGAGACCCAGTACTTC
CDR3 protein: CASSLSNGGRETQYF

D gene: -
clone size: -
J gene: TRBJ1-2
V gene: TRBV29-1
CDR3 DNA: TGCAGCGTTGAAGATCCGGCGGACAGAGATGGCTACACCTTC
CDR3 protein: CSVEDPADRDGYTF

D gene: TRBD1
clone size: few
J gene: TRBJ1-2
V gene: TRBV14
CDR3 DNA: TGTGCCAGCAGCCAGGATTCAGGGGGCCATGGCTACACCTTC
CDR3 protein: CASSQDSGGHGYTF

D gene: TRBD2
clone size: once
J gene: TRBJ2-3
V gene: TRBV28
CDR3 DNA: TGTGCCAGCAGTTTGGGGCTAGCGGGAATAACGGCAGATACGCAGTATTTT
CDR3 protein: CASSLGLAGITADTQYF

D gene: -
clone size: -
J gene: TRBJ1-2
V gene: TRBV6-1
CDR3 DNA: TGTGCCACCACGTATAACTATGGCTACACCTTC
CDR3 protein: CATTYNYGYTF

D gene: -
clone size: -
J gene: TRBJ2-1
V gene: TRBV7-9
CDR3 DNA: TGTGCCAGCAGCACGACCCAAACCGTACCCGATGAGCAGTTCTTC
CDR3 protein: CASSTTQTVPDEQFF

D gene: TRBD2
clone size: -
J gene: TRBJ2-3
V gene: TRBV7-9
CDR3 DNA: TGTGCCAGCAGCGAACTGCTAGCGGAGAGCACAGATACGCAGTATTTT
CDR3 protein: CASSELLAESTDTQYF

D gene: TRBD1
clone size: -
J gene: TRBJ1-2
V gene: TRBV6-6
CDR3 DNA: TGTACCAGCAGTCCCTTCCGGGACAGGGGGCAGAGAGGCTACACCTTC
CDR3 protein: CTSSPFRDRGQRGYTF

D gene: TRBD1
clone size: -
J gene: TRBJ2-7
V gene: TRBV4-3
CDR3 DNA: TGCGCCAGCAGCCAAGTCCCGGGACAGTACGAGCAGTACTTC
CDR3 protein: CASSQVPGQYEQYF

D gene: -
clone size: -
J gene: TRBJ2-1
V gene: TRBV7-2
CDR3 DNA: TGTGCCAGCAGCTACGGAACTGGAACCGAGCAGTTCTTC
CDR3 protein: CASSYGTGTEQFF

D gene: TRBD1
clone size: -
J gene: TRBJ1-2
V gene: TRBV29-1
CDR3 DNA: TGCAGCGTTGTGGCGACAGGGGGCGCAGGTGTCTATGGCTACACCTTC
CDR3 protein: CSVVATGGAGVYGYTF

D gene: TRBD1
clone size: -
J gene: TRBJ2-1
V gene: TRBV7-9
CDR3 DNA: TGTGCCAGCAGGAGACTCAGGACAGGGGTAGATGAGCAGTTCTTC
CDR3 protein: CASRRLRTGVDEQFF